One TCR beta chain is described in this entry. Its antigen is currently unknown. This record belongs to a study of T cell responses to AZD1222 COVID-19 vaccine. Study results and limitations: The donor cohort was predominantly white British with a female majority, and clonal diversity may have been underestimated. Across spike, vaccine-associated CD4 TCRs were found, dominant at 160-218 and 743-854.

J lost 4 bases, V lost 2 bases, and 2 bases had no gene match. CDR3 length: 15 residues. Germline values: CDR1 SGHRS, CDR2 YFSETQ. Generated by immunoSEQ multiplex PCR, the TCRdb table keeps only in-frame clones and is missing some. The table includes approximately 100,000 clones, 70% to 90% detected once. The chain uses TRBV5-1 and TRBJ2-1; 11 bases agree with TRBD1. The material was peripheral blood, obtained 28 days after the second AZD1222 dose. The TCR was taken from an adult who received the AZD1222 COVID-19 vaccine. This CDR3 reads CASSFGTGGYNEQFF. The CDR3, as DNA: TGCGCCAGCAGCTTTGGGACAGGGGGTTACAATGAGCAGTTCTTC.